A selection of T cell receptor beta chains follows, all from one sample in a study of shared clonotypes between healthy human individuals. Assay: immunoSEQ multiplex PCR; the TCRdb copy retains only in-frame clones and omits some. In the table there are about 2 million clones, over 85% of which are singletons. Input material: naive CD4+ T cells sorted from blood. All receptors derive from a man in his late teens or twenties in good health. The CDR3 runs from the conserved cysteine through the conserved F or W. A D gene is named only where the DNA matches it firmly. Only part of the rows carry a size: once, few, many, or a class if the clone is expanded.

.	.	TRBV6-5	TRBJ2-7	TGTGCCAGCAGCCCCATCGGGAGCACCTACGAGCAGTACTTC	CASSPIGSTYEQYF
TRBD1	.	TRBV11-2	TRBJ1-2	TGTGCCAGCAGCTTAGGTCAGGGGGCCTATGGCTACACCTTC	CASSLGQGAYGYTF
.	.	TRBV2	TRBJ2-5	TGTGCCAGCAGTGAGAGTGACAGCCAAGAGACCCAGTACTTC	CASSESDSQETQYF
TRBD2	.	TRBV2	TRBJ2-5	TGTGCCAGCAGTAGGGAGGGGGAGACCCAGTACTTC	CASSREGETQYF
.	.	TRBV6-1	TRBJ2-3	TGTGCCAGCAGCAGGGGTAGCGGCAGCACAGATACGCAGTATTTT	CASSRGSGSTDTQYF
.	.	TRBV7-9	TRBJ1-6	TGTGCCAGCAGCTCGTATAGCTCCTATAATTCACCCCTCCACTTT	CASSSYSSYNSPLHF
.	.	TRBV5-1	TRBJ1-2	TGCGCCAGCAGCTTGGATCCCATGCTCAATGGCTACACCTTC	CASSLDPMLNGYTF
.	.	TRBV29-1	TRBJ2-5	TGCAGCGTAGCCCTCGGACAGCAAGAGACCCAGTACTTC	CSVALGQQETQYF
TRBD1	.	TRBV6-5	TRBJ1-1	TGTGCCAGCAGCGATACTGACAGGGACTCTGAAGCTTTCTTT	CASSDTDRDSEAFF
.	.	TRBV2	TRBJ2-3	TGTGCCAGCAGTATCCGGGCCGGCCGCACAGATACGCAGTATTTT	CASSIRAGRTDTQYF
.	once	TRBV9	TRBJ2-3	TGTGCCAGCAGCGTAGCTGTCCTGGCAGATACGCAGTATTTT	CASSVAVLADTQYF
TRBD1	.	TRBV6-5	TRBJ1-6	TGTGCCAGCAGTTACTCAGGAATCAGGGGGATTTCACCCCTCCACTTT	CASSYSGIRGISPLHF
.	.	TRBV19	TRBJ1-6	TGTGCCAGTATTGACCCCGGGAGAAATTCACCCCTCCACTTT	CASIDPGRNSPLHF
.	.	TRBV6-1	TRBJ2-7	TGTGCCAGCAGTGAACGGGGGGCGGGAGAGCAGTACTTC	CASSERGAGEQYF
.	.	TRBV6-1	TRBJ1-2	TGTGCCAGCAAGGGGGGGGGCCCTAACTATGGCTACACCTTC	CASKGGGPNYGYTF
TRBD1	.	TRBV7-2	TRBJ1-6	TGTGCCAGCAGCCCTCGGACAGGTCCGAGCTCCTATAATTCACCCCTCCACTTT	CASSPRTGPSSYNSPLHF
TRBD1	once	TRBV7-2	TRBJ1-2	TGTGCCAGCAGCTCCCGACAGGGGCACTATGGCTACACCTTC	CASSSRQGHYGYTF
TRBD1	once	TRBV7-2	TRBJ2-3	TGTGCCAGCAGCTTAGGGCCAGGGGGCAAGGCGCAGTATTTT	CASSLGPGGKAQYF
.	.	TRBV7-9	TRBJ2-3	TGTGCCAGCAGCTTAGCGGGTCGCACAGATACGCAGTATTTT	CASSLAGRTDTQYF
.	.	TRBV7-2	TRBJ1-4	TGTGCCAGCAGCTTAGGAGGTGGTGAAAAACTGTTTTTT	CASSLGGGEKLFF
.	few	TRBV7-9	TRBJ2-2	TGTGCCAGCAGCCCAGCTGAGACAACCACCGGGGAGCTGTTTTTT	CASSPAETTTGELFF
TRBD1	.	TRBV7-9	TRBJ1-5	TGTGCCAGCAGCTTGGTGGGGCTGCCCGGGACAGTGAATCAGCCCCAGCATTTT	CASSLVGLPGTVNQPQHF
.	few	TRBV9	TRBJ2-5	TGTGCCAGCAGCGCCAACCAAGAGACCCAGTACTTC	CASSANQETQYF
.	few	TRBV5-1	TRBJ2-5	TGCGCCAGCAGCTTGGAGGGGCAAGAGACCCAGTACTTC	CASSLEGQETQYF
TRBD1	.	TRBV6-1	TRBJ2-1	TGTGCCAGCATACCGACAGGGGGCCCCTACAATGAGCAGTTCTTC	CASIPTGGPYNEQFF
.	.	TRBV5-4	TRBJ2-2	TGTGCCAGCAGCTTGGTACAGTCGGATACCGGGGAGCTGTTTTTT	CASSLVQSDTGELFF
.	.	TRBV19	TRBJ1-4	TGTGCCAGTAGTATGGTCTCGGAAAAACTGTTTTTT	CASSMVSEKLFF
.	.	TRBV7-2	TRBJ1-5	TGTGCCAGCAGCAATCCTCCCGGGCCCCAGCATTTT	CASSNPPGPQHF
TRBD1	.	TRBV5-1	TRBJ2-7	TGCGCCAGCAGCTTGGAGGACAGGGTCCACGAGCAGTACTTC	CASSLEDRVHEQYF
TRBD1	once	TRBV19	TRBJ1-5	TGTGCCAGTAGTCAACGGGGGACAGATAATCAGCCCCAGCATTTT	CASSQRGTDNQPQHF
TRBD1	.	TRBV2	TRBJ1-3	TGTGCCAGCAGTGGGACAGGAGCCTCTGGAAACACCATATATTTT	CASSGTGASGNTIYF